One and the same sample provided the 8 T cell receptor beta chains below, sequenced in a study of T cells in Graves' hyperthyroidism and ophthalmopathy. The source material, RNA transcripts, was used to amplify TCR beta CDR3 regions. Carried out on the TCR CDR3, a first-round RT-PCR used the HTBI primer set. TCRdb used MiXCR to reprocess the multiplex PCR reads, holding one entry per CDR3 protein. The data hold 550,000 to 800,000 distinct CDR3 sequences, with 16% observed a single time. Sample: blood. The receptors here all came from a man between 18 and 35 years old with Graves' hyperthyroidism.

This clonotype appeared a few times. This chain connects TRBV7-3 to TRBJ2-2, with 14 bases identical to TRBD2. From germline, CDR1 is SGHTA and CDR2 FQGTGA. The CDR3 has 23 amino acids. The ends lost 3 bases at V and 5 bases at J; junction bases unmatched: 23. The CDR3, as DNA: TGTGCCAGCAGCTTGGCTAGTACCCCCGGGACTAGCGGGAGAGAGAGGATGACCGGGGAGCTGTTTTTT. It codes for CASSLASTPGTSGRERMTGELFF.

The V gene is TRBV6-5, the J gene TRBJ1-2; no clear D. The germline V and J ends were trimmed by 2 bases and 8 bases, with 12 bases remaining between them. Per germline, CDR1 MNHEY and CDR2 SVGAGI. The CDR3 runs 13 residues. The CDR3 spells CASSYGRYGGYTF. The CDR3 DNA reads TGTGCCAGCAGTTACGGGAGGTACGGAGGCTACACCTTC.

This clonotype was counted a single time. The CDR3 DNA follows: TGCAGTGCTAGAAGGGAGTCTGGAAACACCATATATTTT. It codes for CSARRESGNTIYF. The genes are TRBV20-1 and TRBJ1-3; D not certain. Trimming pared 2 bases from V and 1 base from J, leaving 6 bases between. There are 13 residues in the CDR3. The germline V gene has CDR1 DFQATT and CDR2 SNEGSKA (reference sequence).

The V and J genes are TRBV19 and TRBJ2-5; TRBD2 matches at 10 bases. J gave up 4 bases and V 2 bases, and 7 bases lay outside the gene matches. From germline, CDR1 is LNHDA and CDR2 SQIVND (reference sequence). The CDR3 spans 16 residues. The DNA of the CDR3 is TGTGCCAGTAGTATACTTGGGGCTAGCGGGAGAGAGACCCAGTACTTC. Protein product: CASSILGASGRETQYF.

The chain couples TRBV6-2 or TRBV6-3 to TRBJ1-3; D uncertain. The germline V and J ends were trimmed by 8 bases and 3 bases, with 5 bases remaining between them. The CDR3 loop spans 11 amino acids. Per germline, CDR1 MNHEY and CDR2 SVGEGT. The CDR3 protein is CASAGGNTIYF. The DNA for the CDR3 is TGTGCCAGCGCGGGTGGAAACACCATATATTTT.

This CDR3 is CASSQGTIGYGYTF. The CDR3 region has the DNA TGCGCCAGCAGCCAAGGAACGATCGGCTATGGCTACACCTTC. The genes are TRBV4-3 and TRBJ1-2; no clear D. The germline gives CDR1 LGHNA, CDR2 YSLEER. The CDR3 length is 14 residues. V shed 1 base and J shed 4 bases, with 10 bases lying between them.

The sample holds many counts of this clonotype. V and J are TRBV27 and TRBJ2-3; D is unresolved. Germline lookup yields CDR1 MNHEY and CDR2 SMNVEV (reference sequence). V dropped 0 bases and J dropped 4 bases, with 11 bases sitting between them. There are 15 residues in the CDR3. The CDR3 DNA is TGTGCCAGCAGTTTATCGGGCCCGGTCCCAGATACGCAGTATTTT. Amino acid sequence: CASSLSGPVPDTQYF.

Note on this clonotype: A much larger clone lies one base from this, so it may be a read error. The chain joins TRBV20-1 to TRBJ2-7; D unclear. In germline, CDR1 is DFQATT, CDR2 SNEGSKA (reference sequence). V lost 4 bases and J lost 9, with 13 bases in between. The CDR3 runs to 11 residues. The CDR3 region has the DNA TGCAGTGCTAATAGACCCCTGGGGCAGTACTTC. Protein sequence: CSANRPLGQYF.